What follows are 21 T cell receptor beta chains derived from one specimen sequenced in a study of blood T cells in healthy people across ages. It was with a sample-barcoded 5' primer and a J-beta primer mix that a second PCR of roughly 7 to 12 cycles was run. MiXCR, run by TCRdb on the 5' RACE reads, gives a single entry per CDR3 protein. Of fewer than 1.5 million distinct CDR3 sequences in the sample, approximately 42% are singletons; the top ten hold roughly 7.9%. The specimen was blood. The receptors derive from a young woman in good health.

This chain links TRBV18 with TRBJ2-3; 12 positions match TRBD2. V shed 3 bases and J 1 base; nucleotides not matched to a gene: 5. This CDR3 region has 17 residues. Germline CDR1 is KGHSH and CDR2 is LQKENI. DNA for the CDR3: TGTGCCAGCTCACCGAGACTAGCGGGAGAGGGCACAGATACGCAGTATTTT. Amino acids: CASSPRLAGEGTDTQYF.

V is TRBV27 and J is TRBJ1-1; tentatively, D is TRBD1 (5 bases). In germline, CDR1 is MNHEY, CDR2 SMNVEV (reference sequence). This CDR3 is 14 amino acids long. V was clipped by 6 bases and J by 2 bases, with 13 bases between them. DNA of the CDR3: TGTGCCAGCAGCCGGGACCAAGTTAACACTGAAGCTTTCTTT. It yields the protein CASSRDQVNTEAFF.

The chain recombines TRBV7-2 with TRBJ2-7; 7 nucleotides agree with TRBD2. CDR3 size: 13 residues. The V segment lost 5 bases and the J segment 7 bases; nucleotides outside the gene matches: 8. From germline, CDR1 is SGHTA and CDR2 FQGNSA. The CDR3 region is CASSIRTGREQYF. The DNA for the CDR3 is TGTGCCAGCAGCATAAGGACCGGGAGGGAGCAGTACTTC.

A few counts support this clonotype. The genes are TRBV6-5 and TRBJ2-5, with D maybe TRBD1 (5 bases). Deletions cut 8 bases from V and 2 bases from J, with 12 bases between. Germline CDR1 MNHEY, CDR2 SVGAGI. This CDR3 has 13 residues. Written as DNA, the CDR3 is TGTGCCAGCGGTGGACAAGGGCAAGAGACCCAGTACTTC. It specifies CASGGQGQETQYF.

The V gene is TRBV4-1, the J gene TRBJ2-3, with D tentatively TRBD2 (6 bases). V was shortened by 7 bases and J by 0 bases, with 17 bases between the two germline ends. The V gene's germline CDR1 is MGHRA and CDR2 YSYEKL. CDR3 size: 16 residues. CDR3 loop: CASTGSPGVSTDTQYF. The DNA of the CDR3 is TGCGCCAGCACCGGAAGTCCGGGGGTTAGCACAGATACGCAGTATTTT.

The chain combines TRBV5-1 with TRBJ2-1; D is perhaps TRBD1 (5 bases). The CDR3 runs to 16 residues. Germline lookup yields CDR1 SGHRS and CDR2 YFSETQ. V was shortened by 4 bases and J by 0 bases, with 14 bases between the two germline ends. Written as DNA, the CDR3 is TGCGCCAGCAGCATCCCCAGACAGAGCTCCTACAATGAGCAGTTCTTC. Translated, it gives CASSIPRQSSYNEQFF. The full variable domain, rest sourced from reference TRBV5-1 and TRBJ2-1, is KAGVTQTPRYLIKTRGQQVTLSCSPISGHRSVSWYQQTPGQGLQFLFEYFSETQRNKGNFPGRFSGRQFSNSRSEMNVSTLELGDSALYLCASSIPRQSSYNEQFFGPGTRLTVL.

The chain has TRBV27 and TRBJ2-5; TRBD2 matches at 9 bases. The V gene's germline CDR1 is MNHEY and CDR2 SMNVEV (reference sequence). The junction had 11 bases not matched to a gene; V was cut back by 4 bases and J by 11 bases. The CDR3 sequence is 14 residues long. The DNA of the CDR3 is TGTGCCAGCAGTTGGGGACTAGCTGGTGATGAGCAGTACTTC. Protein sequence: CASSWGLAGDEQYF.

The genes are TRBV11-2 and TRBJ2-5; D may be TRBD1 (6 bases). Germline V gene sequence: CDR1 SGHAT, CDR2 FQNNGV. The V end lost 7 bases, the J end lost 5 bases, and 23 bases lay between the germline ends. This CDR3 has 16 residues. The CDR3 nucleotides are TGTGCCAGCAATCCCGCCGGTTGGGGGCCTAGGGAGACCCAGTACTTC. Translation gives CASNPAGWGPRETQYF.

This chain links TRBV6-1 with TRBJ2-3, with a weak D call TRBD2 (6 bases). Trimming removed 3 bases at V and 5 bases at J, with 18 bases between. Germline V gene data show CDR1 as MNHNS and CDR2 as SASEGT. The CDR3 loop spans 16 amino acids. The CDR3 region is CASSDPRGLYLDTQYF. The CDR3 nucleotides read TGTGCCAGCAGTGACCCCCGGGGACTGTATTTAGATACGCAGTATTTT.

This clonotype showed up just a few times. This chain connects TRBV20-1 to TRBJ1-5; 9 bases map to TRBD1. The germline CDR1 and CDR2 sequences are DFQATT and SNEGSKA (reference sequence). The CDR3 length is 12 residues. The ends lost 5 bases at V and 9 bases at J; junction bases unmatched: 5. The CDR3 reads CSAGTGIWPQHF. The CDR3, as DNA: TGCAGTGCTGGGACAGGGATTTGGCCCCAGCATTTT.

The chain uses TRBV6-1 and TRBJ2-7; D is undetermined. Germline V lookup: CDR1 MNHNS, CDR2 SASEGT. V was shortened by 8 bases and J by 6 bases, with 14 bases between the two germline ends. CDR3 length equals 12 residues. In DNA, the CDR3 is TGTGCCAGCGACGGGCAGGCTGGCGAGCAGTACTTC. Translating it yields CASDGQAGEQYF.

This clonotype was counted only a few times. The chain combines TRBV7-8 with TRBJ2-1, with a weak D call TRBD2 (8 bases). Germline V lookup: CDR1 SGHVS, CDR2 FQNEAQ. The CDR3 spans 15 residues. The V and J ends lost 5 bases and 3 bases respectively, with 14 bases between them. The CDR3 is CASSREGAFYNEQFF. The DNA for the CDR3 is TGTGCCAGCAGCCGGGAGGGGGCCTTCTACAATGAGCAGTTCTTC.

The chain couples TRBV24-1 to TRBJ2-4, with TRBD1 matching over 7 bases. The J call may be in error: the DNA end matches TRBJ2-7 better. CDR1 and CDR2 from the germline V gene are KGHDR and SFDVKD. CDR3 length: 16 residues. The CDR3 nucleotides are TGTGCCACCAGTGCTACCGGACAGGACCTTTCCTACGAGCAGTACTTC. Translating gives CATSATGQDLSYEQYF.

V is TRBV20-1 and J is TRBJ2-7; 8 bases line up with TRBD1. Germline V CDR1 and CDR2: DFQATT, SNEGSKA (reference sequence). This CDR3 contains 14 residues. The trim removed 0 bases at V and 5 bases at J, leaving 6 bases unmatched. This CDR3 is CSARDPQGADEQYF. DNA of the CDR3: TGCAGTGCTAGAGACCCGCAGGGGGCCGACGAGCAGTACTTC.

The chain carries TRBV6-1 and TRBJ2-7; 7 nucleotides line up with TRBD2. Trimming at V came to 0 bases and at J to 2 bases, leaving 10 bases not matched to a gene. Germline V gene data show CDR1 as MNHNS and CDR2 as SASEGT. The CDR3 contains 17 residues. CDR3 sequence (DNA): TGTGCCAGCAGTGAAGCGCTTCGTGGGGGGGTTGCCTACGAGCAGTACTTC. Encoded protein: CASSEALRGGVAYEQYF.

This clonotype was observed a few times. This chain joins TRBV4-2 and TRBJ2-2; weak D call: TRBD1 (6 bases). Germline lookup yields CDR1 LGHNA and CDR2 YNFKEQ. CDR3 length: 16 amino acids. Trimming cost V 0 bases and J 5 bases, with 13 bases left between them. CDR3 amino acids: CASSQEWGRGTGELFF. The CDR3 DNA reads TGTGCCAGCAGCCAAGAATGGGGGCGCGGGACCGGGGAGCTGTTTTTT.

The chain joins TRBV6-5 to TRBJ2-7; D may be TRBD1 or TRBD2 (6 bases each). V was trimmed by 11 bases and J by 5 bases, leaving 22 bases between them. The germline gives CDR1 MNHEY, CDR2 SVGAGI. The CDR3 is 14 amino acids. The CDR3, as DNA: TGTGCCGCCTCGGGGACCGGGGGCAGAGACGAGCAGTACTTC. Its protein is CAASGTGGRDEQYF.

This clonotype showed up just once. The genes are TRBV2 and TRBJ2-1, with D perhaps TRBD2 (6 bases). The V gene lost 7 bases and the J gene lost 5 bases, with 12 bases spanning the gap. Per germline, CDR1 SNHLY and CDR2 FYNNEI. CDR3 length: 13 residues. The CDR3 sequence: CASTEGRNNEQFF. As DNA, the CDR3 is TGTGCCAGCACCGAGGGGAGGAACAATGAGCAGTTCTTC. The whole variable domain, filled in from reference TRBV2 and TRBJ2-1, reads EPEVTQTPSHQVTQMGQEVILRCVPISNHLYFYWYRQILGQKVEFLVSFYNNEISEKSEIFDDQFSVERPDGSNFTLKIRSTKLEDSAMYFCASTEGRNNEQFFGPGTRLTVL.

The CDR3 region is CASSQAGGGAREKLFF. Here the CDR3 DNA reads TGCGCCAGCAGCCAAGCCGGAGGGGGGGCAAGGGAAAAACTGTTTTTT. The chain employs TRBV4-1 and TRBJ1-4, with D perhaps TRBD1 (6 bases). This CDR3 has 16 residues. CDR1 MGHRA and CDR2 YSYEKL come from the germline V gene. Trimming left V 1 base short and J 8 bases short, with 17 bases between.

This clonotype was counted only a few times. The chain links TRBV20-1 to TRBJ2-7, with 9 bases aligning to TRBD1. V shed 7 bases and J 4 bases; nucleotides not matched to a gene: 8. The CDR3 runs to 13 residues. Germline CDR1 and CDR2: DFQATT and SNEGSKA (reference sequence). The CDR3 bases are TGCAGTGAAACAGGGGGCGGAGGATACGAGCAGTACTTC. Residues: CSETGGGGYEQYF.

This clonotype turned up a few times. The chain couples TRBV20-1 to TRBJ1-2; 7 nucleotides agree with TRBD1. Germline V lookup: CDR1 DFQATT, CDR2 SNEGSKA (reference sequence). This CDR3 has 11 amino acids. The CDR3 loop is CSNYRGQGYTF. In DNA form, the CDR3 reads TGCAGCAATTATAGGGGGCAAGGCTACACCTTC.